This is a list of T cell receptor beta chains from one sample in a study of CD8 T cells in ankylosing spondylitis. TCRdb re-called the 5' RACE reads with MiXCR, one entry per CDR3 protein. The sample records 150,000 to 200,000 distinct CDR3 sequences, under 14% being singletons. Material: blood, either unsorted or a sorted T cell fraction (not recorded which). The origin of the receptors is a male donor with ankylosing spondylitis or in good health (not recorded which). Each CDR3 is given with its conserved first and last residue. A D gene is named only where the DNA matches it firmly. For some rows the clone size is stated as once, few or many, or as a class when expanded; others skip it.

-	-	TRBV7-9	TRBJ2-3	CASSRPLLLGTDTQYF	TGTGCCAGCAGCCGACCACTTTTACTAGGCACAGATACGCAGTATTTT
-	TRBD1	TRBV13	TRBJ1-1	CLSSSGLDRVAEAFF	TGTCTCAGCAGCTCTGGCTTAGACAGGGTGGCTGAAGCTTTCTTT
many	-	TRBV3-1	TRBJ1-4	CANITRYGEPNEKLFF	TGTGCCAACATAACCCGGTATGGGGAACCTAATGAAAAACTGTTTTTT
many	-	TRBV19	TRBJ2-2	CASSLAYTGELFF	TGTGCCAGTAGTTTAGCTTACACCGGGGAGCTGTTTTTT
many	TRBD1	TRBV5-1	TRBJ2-5	CASSSGGISGETQYF	TGCGCCAGCAGCTCAGGGGGTATATCGGGAGAGACCCAGTACTTC
-	-	TRBV5-4	TRBJ2-5	CASSSTVQETQYF	TGTGCCAGCAGCTCGACAGTTCAAGAGACCCAGTACTTC
few	TRBD2	TRBV5-1	TRBJ2-5	CASSLTGTSGSETQYF	TGCGCCAGCAGCTTGACCGGGACTAGCGGGTCGGAGACCCAGTACTTC
few	-	TRBV11-2	TRBJ2-6	CASTLTRAGANVLTF	TGTGCCAGCACCCTTACTAGGGCTGGGGCCAACGTCCTGACTTTC
many	TRBD2	TRBV10-3	TRBJ2-3	CAIGKRQTRPLAGFTDTQYF	TGTGCCATCGGGAAAAGACAGACTAGGCCACTAGCGGGGTTCACAGATACGCAGTATTTT
-	TRBD2	TRBV5-1	TRBJ2-7	CASSPLETGGSEQYF	TGCGCCAGCAGCCCCCTTGAGACGGGAGGTTCTGAGCAGTACTTC
many	-	TRBV7-2	TRBJ2-7	CASSVQGTSYEQYF	TGTGCCAGCAGCGTGCAAGGGACTTCCTACGAGCAGTACTTC
many	-	TRBV12-3/TRBV12-4	TRBJ1-2	CASSSREYIGGYTF	TGTGCCAGCAGTTCAAGGGAGTACATAGGTGGCTACACCTTC
many	TRBD2	TRBV7-2	TRBJ2-7	CASSRQRDYEQYF	TGTGCCAGCAGCCGCCAGCGGGACTACGAGCAGTACTTC
once	-	TRBV7-2	TRBJ2-3	CASSLKRAGTDTQYF	TGTGCCAGCAGCCTTAAAAGGGCGGGCACAGATACGCAGTATTTT
many	-	TRBV5-6	TRBJ2-3	CASSPTGVDTQYF	TGTGCCAGCAGCCCCACGGGGGTTGATACGCAGTATTTT
few	TRBD1	TRBV29-1	TRBJ2-7	CSVEGGTGGDEQYF	TGCAGCGTTGAAGGGGGGACAGGGGGCGACGAGCAGTACTTC
-	-	TRBV20-1	TRBJ2-1	CSAPTLQSYNEQFF	TGCAGTGCTCCGACTCTCCAATCCTACAATGAGCAGTTCTTC
few	-	TRBV3-1	TRBJ2-7	CASSQGFSYEQYF	TGTGCCAGCAGCCAAGGTTTTAGCTACGAGCAGTACTTC
many	-	TRBV5-1	TRBJ1-3	CASSLNTLSGNTIYF	TGCGCCAGCAGCTTGAATACGCTCTCTGGAAACACCATATATTTT
-	-	TRBV19	TRBJ2-2	CASSLMAEPANTGELFF	TGTGCCAGTAGTTTGATGGCGGAGCCCGCGAACACCGGGGAGCTGTTTTTT
many	-	TRBV5-1	TRBJ1-3	CASSLLTGTSGNTIYF	TGCGCCAGCAGCTTATTAACAGGAACCTCTGGAAACACCATATATTTT
many	TRBD1	TRBV10-3	TRBJ2-2	CAIGSGTANTGELFF	TGTGCCATCGGTTCCGGGACAGCGAACACCGGGGAGCTGTTTTTT
many	-	TRBV6-6	TRBJ2-5	CASSYANLGTQYF	TGTGCCAGCAGTTACGCCAACCTCGGTACCCAGTACTTC
many	-	TRBV12-3/TRBV12-4	TRBJ2-3	CASSLNGIVTDTQYF	TGTGCCAGCAGTTTGAACGGAATAGTCACAGATACGCAGTATTTT
-	TRBD1	TRBV6-5	TRBJ1-1	CANSGGFTEAFF	TGTGCCAACTCAGGGGGTTTTACTGAAGCTTTCTTT
many	-	TRBV12-3/TRBV12-4	TRBJ2-7	CASSPLSGPKTYEQYF	TGTGCCAGCAGTCCCCTGTCGGGACCCAAGACCTACGAGCAGTACTTC
few	-	TRBV28	TRBJ1-2	CAAGQSSRSYTF	TGTGCCGCGGGCCAGTCTTCCCGGAGCTACACCTTC
few	-	TRBV6-2/TRBV6-3	TRBJ2-1	CASSYGQYNEQFF	TGTGCCAGCAGTTACGGGCAGTACAATGAGCAGTTCTTC
many	TRBD1	TRBV6-1	TRBJ1-3	CASSQGQRNTIYF	TGTGCCAGCAGCCAGGGACAGCGAAACACCATATATTTT
many	TRBD1	TRBV29-1	TRBJ1-2	CSVVGGAGYGYTF	TGCAGCGTTGTAGGGGGCGCCGGTTATGGCTACACCTTC
many	TRBD1	TRBV5-1	TRBJ1-1	CASSSQGAEAFF	TGCGCCAGCAGCTCTCAGGGGGCTGAAGCTTTCTTT
many	-	TRBV7-7	TRBJ2-5	CASSPSEIGAFQETQYF	TGTGCCAGCAGCCCCTCTGAGATCGGGGCCTTCCAAGAGACCCAGTACTTC
many	TRBD2	TRBV5-1	TRBJ2-7	CASSWDYSSYEQYF	TGCGCCAGCAGCTGGGACTACTCCTCCTACGAGCAGTACTTC